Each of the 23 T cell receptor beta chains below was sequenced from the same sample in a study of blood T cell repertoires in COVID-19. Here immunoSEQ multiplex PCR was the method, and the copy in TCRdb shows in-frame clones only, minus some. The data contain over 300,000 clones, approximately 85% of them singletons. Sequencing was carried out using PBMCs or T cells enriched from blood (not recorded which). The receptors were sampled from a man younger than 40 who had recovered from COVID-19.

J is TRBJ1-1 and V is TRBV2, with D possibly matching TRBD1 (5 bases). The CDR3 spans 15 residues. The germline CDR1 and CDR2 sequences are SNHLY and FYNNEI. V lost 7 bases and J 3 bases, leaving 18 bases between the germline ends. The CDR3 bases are TGTGCCAGCAATGGGGGGGGACTGGGGCACACTGAAGCTTTCTTT. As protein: CASNGGGLGHTEAFF.

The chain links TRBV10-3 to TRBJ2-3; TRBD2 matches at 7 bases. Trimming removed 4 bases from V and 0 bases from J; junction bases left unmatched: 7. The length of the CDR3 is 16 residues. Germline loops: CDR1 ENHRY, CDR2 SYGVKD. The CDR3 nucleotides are TGTGCCATCAGTGGACACCCTAGCGGAAGCACAGATACGCAGTATTTT. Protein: CAISGHPSGSTDTQYF.

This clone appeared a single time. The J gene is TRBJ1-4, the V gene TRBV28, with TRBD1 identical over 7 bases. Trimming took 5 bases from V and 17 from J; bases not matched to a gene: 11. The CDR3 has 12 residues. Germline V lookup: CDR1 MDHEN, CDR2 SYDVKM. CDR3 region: CASSGDSRFCFF. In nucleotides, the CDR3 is TGTGCCAGCAGTGGGGACAGTCGGTTTTGTTTTTTT.

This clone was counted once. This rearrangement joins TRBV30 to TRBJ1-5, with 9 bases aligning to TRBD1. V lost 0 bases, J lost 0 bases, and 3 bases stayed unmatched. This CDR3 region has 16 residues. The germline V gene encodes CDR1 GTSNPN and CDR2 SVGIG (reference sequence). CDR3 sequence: CAWSVQGANSNQPQHF. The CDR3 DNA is TGTGCCTGGAGTGTACAGGGGGCTAATAGCAATCAGCCCCAGCATTTT.

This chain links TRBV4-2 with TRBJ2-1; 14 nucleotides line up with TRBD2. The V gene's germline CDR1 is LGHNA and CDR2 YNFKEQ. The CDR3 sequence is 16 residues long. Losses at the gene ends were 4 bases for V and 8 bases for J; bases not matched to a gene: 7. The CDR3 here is CASSPWTSGGYDEQFF. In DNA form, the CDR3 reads TGTGCCAGCAGCCCCTGGACTAGCGGGGGGTACGATGAGCAGTTCTTC.

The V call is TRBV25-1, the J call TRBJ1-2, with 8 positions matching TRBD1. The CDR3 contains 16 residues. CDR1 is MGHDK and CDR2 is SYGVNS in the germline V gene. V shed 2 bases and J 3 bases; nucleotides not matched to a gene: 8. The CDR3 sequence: CASSEREAGGHYGYTF. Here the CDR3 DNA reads TGTGCCAGCAGTGAACGGGAGGCAGGGGGCCACTATGGCTACACCTTC.

The CDR3 protein is CASSQAGTSADTQYF. The CDR3 DNA sequence: TGTGCCAGCAGCCAAGCGGGGACTAGCGCCGATACGCAGTATTTT. The chain combines TRBV3-1 (or the pseudogene TRBV3-2) with TRBJ2-3, with 10 positions matching TRBD2. Germline CDR1 LGHDT, CDR2 YNNKEL (reference sequence). This CDR3 comprises 15 residues. After removal of 1 base from V and 6 bases from J, the junction contained 4 bases not matched to a gene.

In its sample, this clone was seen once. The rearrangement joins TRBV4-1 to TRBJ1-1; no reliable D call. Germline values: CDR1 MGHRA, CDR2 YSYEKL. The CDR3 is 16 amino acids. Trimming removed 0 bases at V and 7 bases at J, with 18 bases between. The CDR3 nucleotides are TGCGCCAGCAGCCAAGATGGACGACTAATAGGTAGTGAAGCTTTCTTT. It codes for CASSQDGRLIGSEAFF.

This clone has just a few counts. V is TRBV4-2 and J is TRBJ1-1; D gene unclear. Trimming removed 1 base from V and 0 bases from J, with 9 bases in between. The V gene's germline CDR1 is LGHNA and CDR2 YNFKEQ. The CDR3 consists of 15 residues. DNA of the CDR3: TGTGCCAGCAGCCAAGGAACACTATTGAACACTGAAGCTTTCTTT. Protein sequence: CASSQGTLLNTEAFF.

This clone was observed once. CDR3 in amino acids: CASSLAGAGSPLHF. Here the CDR3 DNA reads TGCGCCAGCAGCTTGGCAGGGGCAGGTTCACCCCTCCACTTT. The V call is TRBV5-1, the J call TRBJ1-6; perhaps TRBD1 as D (6 bases). Between the trimmed V and J ends, which lost 0 bases and 9 bases, there was a span of 10 bases. CDR1 and CDR2 from the germline V gene are SGHRS and YFSETQ. This CDR3 is built from 14 residues.

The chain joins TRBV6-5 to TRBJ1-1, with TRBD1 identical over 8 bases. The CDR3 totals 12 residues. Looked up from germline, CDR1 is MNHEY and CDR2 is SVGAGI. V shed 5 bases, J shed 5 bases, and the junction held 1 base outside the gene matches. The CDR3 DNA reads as TGTGCCAGCAGTAGGACAGGGACTGAAGCTTTCTTT. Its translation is CASSRTGTEAFF.

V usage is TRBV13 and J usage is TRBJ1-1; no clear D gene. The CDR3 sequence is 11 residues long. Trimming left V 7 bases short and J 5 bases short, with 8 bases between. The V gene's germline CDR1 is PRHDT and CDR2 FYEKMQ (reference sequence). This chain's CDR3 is CASTRGTEAFF. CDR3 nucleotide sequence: TGTGCCAGCACCCGAGGGACTGAAGCTTTCTTT.

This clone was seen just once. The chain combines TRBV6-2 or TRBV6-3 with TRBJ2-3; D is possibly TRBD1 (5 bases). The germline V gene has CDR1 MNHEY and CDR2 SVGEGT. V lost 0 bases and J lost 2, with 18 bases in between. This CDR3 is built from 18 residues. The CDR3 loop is CASSYSRRTPQSTDTQYF. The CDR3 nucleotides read TGTGCCAGCAGTTACTCGAGGCGGACACCACAATCCACAGATACGCAGTATTTT.

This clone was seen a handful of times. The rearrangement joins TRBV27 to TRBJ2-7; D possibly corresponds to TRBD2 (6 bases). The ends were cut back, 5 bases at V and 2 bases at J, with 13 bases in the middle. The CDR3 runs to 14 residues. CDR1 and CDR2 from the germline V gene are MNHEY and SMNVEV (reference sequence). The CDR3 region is CASSLAGSAYEQYF. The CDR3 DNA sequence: TGTGCCAGCAGTCTTGCGGGGAGTGCCTACGAGCAGTACTTC.

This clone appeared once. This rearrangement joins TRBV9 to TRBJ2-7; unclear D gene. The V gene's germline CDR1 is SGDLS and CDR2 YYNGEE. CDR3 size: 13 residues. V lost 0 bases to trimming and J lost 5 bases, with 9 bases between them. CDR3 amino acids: CASSVDVTNEQYF. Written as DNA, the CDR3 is TGTGCCAGCAGCGTAGATGTGACAAACGAGCAGTACTTC.

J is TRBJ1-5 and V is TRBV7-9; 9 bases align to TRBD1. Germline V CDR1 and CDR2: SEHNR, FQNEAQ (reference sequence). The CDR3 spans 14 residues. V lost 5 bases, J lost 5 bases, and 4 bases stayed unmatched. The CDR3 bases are TGTGCCAGCAGCCAAGGGACAGGGTATCAGCCCCAGCATTTT. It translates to CASSQGTGYQPQHF.

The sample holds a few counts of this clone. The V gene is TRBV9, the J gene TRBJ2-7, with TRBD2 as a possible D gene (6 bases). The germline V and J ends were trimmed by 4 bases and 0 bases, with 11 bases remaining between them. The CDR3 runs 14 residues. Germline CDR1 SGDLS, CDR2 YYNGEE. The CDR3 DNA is TGTGCCAGCAGCCTACGGAGGGACTCCTACGAGCAGTACTTC. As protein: CASSLRRDSYEQYF.

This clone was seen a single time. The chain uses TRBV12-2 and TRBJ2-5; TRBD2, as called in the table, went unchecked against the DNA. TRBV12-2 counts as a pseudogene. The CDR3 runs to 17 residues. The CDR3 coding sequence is TGTGCAAGTCGCTTAGAATCGAGCGGGGTGTCGGGAGAGACCCAGTACTTC. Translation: CASRLESSGVSGETQYF.

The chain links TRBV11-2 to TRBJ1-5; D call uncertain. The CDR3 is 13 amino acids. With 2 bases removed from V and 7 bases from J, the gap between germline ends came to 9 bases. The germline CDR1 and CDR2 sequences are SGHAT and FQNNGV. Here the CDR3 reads CASSLSELQPQHF. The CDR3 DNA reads TGTGCCAGCAGCTTAAGCGAGTTACAGCCCCAGCATTTT.

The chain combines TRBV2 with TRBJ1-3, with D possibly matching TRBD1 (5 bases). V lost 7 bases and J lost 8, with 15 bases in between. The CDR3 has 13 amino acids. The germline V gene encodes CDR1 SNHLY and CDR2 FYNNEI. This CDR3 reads CASNLQGFDTIYF. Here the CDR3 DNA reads TGTGCCAGCAATCTGCAGGGATTTGACACCATATATTTT.

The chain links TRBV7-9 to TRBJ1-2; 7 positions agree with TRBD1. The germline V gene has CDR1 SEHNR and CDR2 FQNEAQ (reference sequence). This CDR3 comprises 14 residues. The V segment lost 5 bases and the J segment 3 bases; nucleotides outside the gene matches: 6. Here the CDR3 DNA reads TGTGCCAGCAGCCTTGACAGGGACTACTATGGCTACACCTTC. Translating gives CASSLDRDYYGYTF. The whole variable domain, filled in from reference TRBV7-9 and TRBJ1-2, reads DTGVSQNPRHKITKRGQNVTFRCDPISEHNRLYWYRQTLGQGPEFLTYFQNEAQLEKSRLLSDRFSAERPKGSFSTLEIQRTEQGDSAMYLCASSLDRDYYGYTFGSGTRLTVV.

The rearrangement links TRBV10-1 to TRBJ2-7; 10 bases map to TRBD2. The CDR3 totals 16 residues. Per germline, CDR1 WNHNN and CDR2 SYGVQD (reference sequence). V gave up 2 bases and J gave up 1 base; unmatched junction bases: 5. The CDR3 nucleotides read TGCGCCAGCAGTGAGGGTCCTAGCGGGGGTTCCTACGAGCAGTACTTC. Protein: CASSEGPSGGSYEQYF.

The CDR3 protein is CASSFGGGRSYNSPLHF. For the CDR3, the DNA is TGTGCCAGCAGCTTTGGGGGGGGTCGCTCCTATAATTCACCCCTCCACTTT. This chain uses TRBV7-9 with TRBJ1-6; D may be TRBD1 (5 bases). Germline CDR1 reads SEHNR; CDR2 reads FQNEAQ (reference sequence). The CDR3 has 17 amino acids. With 3 bases removed from V and 0 bases from J, the gap between germline ends came to 12 bases.